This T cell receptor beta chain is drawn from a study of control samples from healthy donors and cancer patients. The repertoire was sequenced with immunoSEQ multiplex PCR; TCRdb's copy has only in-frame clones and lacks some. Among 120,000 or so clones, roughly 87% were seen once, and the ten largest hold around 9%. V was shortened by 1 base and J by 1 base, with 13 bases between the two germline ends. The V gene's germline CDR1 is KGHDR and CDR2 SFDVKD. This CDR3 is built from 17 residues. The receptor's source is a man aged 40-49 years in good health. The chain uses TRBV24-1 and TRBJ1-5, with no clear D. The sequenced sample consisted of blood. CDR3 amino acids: CATSDLLRGLSNQPQHF. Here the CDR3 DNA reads TGTGCCACCAGTGATTTACTCCGGGGTTTAAGCAATCAGCCCCAGCATTTT.